Listed here are 3 T cell receptor beta chains from one sample, sequenced in a study of spatial heterogeneity in lung cancer. Time point reported: blood at routine non-recurrence follow-up after resection. Unsorted tumor, nontumor lung tissue or cryopreserved PBMC supplied the whole RNA. A single record per CDR3 protein comes from TCRdb applying MiXCR to the 5' RACE reads. The sample records about 52,000 distinct CDR3 sequences, 7.4% being singletons. The sample consisted of PBMCs, taken at follow-up. All receptors derive from a female donor with early-stage non-small cell lung cancer.

This clonotype appeared many times. This rearrangement joins TRBV12-3 or TRBV12-4 to TRBJ2-1, with D possibly called TRBD1 or TRBD2 (6 bases each). The length of the CDR3 is 15 residues. Trimming took 2 bases from V and 5 from J, leaving 13 bases between them. The chain's CDR3 is CASSLIQGGNNEQFF. As DNA, the CDR3 is TGTGCCAGCAGTTTAATACAGGGAGGTAACAATGAGCAGTTCTTC.

There are many counts of this clonotype. V is TRBV7-2 and J is TRBJ2-2, with 7 bases lining up with TRBD2. The CDR3 consists of 16 residues. From germline, CDR1 is SGHTA and CDR2 FQGNSA. The ends lost 7 bases at V and 0 bases at J; junction bases unmatched: 8. The CDR3 is CASTLPGLSNTGELFF. The CDR3 nucleotides are TGTGCCAGCACCCTTCCGGGACTATCGAACACCGGGGAGCTGTTTTTT.

Many counts were recorded for this clonotype. The J gene is TRBJ1-4, the V gene TRBV20-1; 8 bases align to TRBD1. Trimming removed 1 base from V and 7 bases from J; junction bases left unmatched: 8. In germline, CDR1 is DFQATT, CDR2 SNEGSKA (reference sequence). There are 15 residues in the CDR3. The CDR3 DNA follows: TGCAGTGCTAGAGCCCATCAGGGGGCCGGTGAAAAACTGTTTTTT. This encodes CSARAHQGAGEKLFF.